This T cell receptor beta chain stems from a study of vaccination effects on CD4 cells after COVID-19. Study-wide background: After the second dose, samples were taken at median day 72.

An approximately ten-day culture period preceded the isolation of CD4+ T cells. Each participant received a vaccine that was either BNT162b2 or mRNA-1273, given as two doses. Cultures received IL-2 medium that replaced half the medium on days 3 and 7. Method: immunoSEQ multiplex PCR; TCRdb's copy keeps in-frame clones and lacks some. Of 72,000 or so clones listed, just under 75% are singletons. V shed 2 bases and J shed 16 bases, with 18 bases lying between them. The germline V gene has CDR1 MNHNS and CDR2 SASEGT. The CDR3 is 13 residues long. About this clone: Its target is not known.

The V call is TRBV6-1, the J call TRBJ1-5; no firm D call. Specimen: CD4+ T cells from PBMCs cultured without peptide, collected after COVID-19 vaccination. This sequence originates from a human donor who received a COVID-19 vaccine. CDR3 sequence: CASSENVGLPVHF. In DNA, the CDR3 is TGTGCCAGCAGTGAAAATGTTGGCCTTCCCGTACATTTT.